The 18 T cell receptor beta chains below come from one sample, sequenced in a study of tissue T cells after allogeneic stem cell transplantation. Sequenced by immunoSEQ multiplex PCR; TCRdb stores in-frame clones only, minus some. The data contain some 47,000 clones, approximately 73% of them singletons. The sequencing sample was made of sorted cells pooled from one or two spleens. These receptors originate from a pool of C57BL/6 mice in good health.

On this clone itself: Gene names denote mouse genes. With the read ending 1 residue before the CDR3 end, the germline J gene is used to fill in that end. The rearrangement joins TRBV19 to TRBJ2-5, with TRBD1 matching 10 bases. V gave up 2 bases and J gave up 6 bases; unmatched junction bases: 6. Germline CDR1 is FNHDT and CDR2 is SITEND (reference sequence). This CDR3 has 15 amino acids. The CDR3 spells CASSIYRDRGDTQYF. The sequenced part of the CDR3 DNA is TGTGCCAGCAGTATTTACCGGGACAGGGGTGACACCCAGTAC.

Regarding this clone: Mouse germline and gene names are used. The sequenced part of the CDR3 DNA is TGCACCTGCAGCCCCTCCGGGACAGACACCCAGTAC. It translates to CTCSPSGTDTQY. The whole CDR3 sequence is CTCSPSGTDTQYF. The gene calls are TRBV1 and TRBJ2-5; D is possibly TRBD1 or TRBD2 (5 bases each). The CDR3 end falls 1 residue outside the read, so it is completed with the germline J gene. The CDR3 extends over 13 amino acids. Trimming left V 6 bases short and J 5 bases short, with 12 bases between. CDR1 is NSQYPW, CDR2 LRSPGD, per germline (reference sequence).

A note on this clone: The genes are named according to mouse. The CDR3 end lies 1 residue beyond the end of the read and is filled in from the germline J gene. The chain uses TRBV12-1 and TRBJ2-3; 10 bases fit TRBD2. J gave up 0 bases and V 0 bases, and 2 bases lay outside the gene matches. Looked up from germline, CDR1 is SGHSN and CDR2 is HYEKVE. This CDR3 spans 16 amino acids. The CDR3 reads CASSLDWGASAETLYF. The sequenced part of the CDR3 DNA is TGTGCCAGCTCTCTCGACTGGGGGGCGAGTGCAGAAACGCTGTAT.

Notes on this clone: The gene names given are mouse names. The missing CDR3 end, 1 residue past where the read stops, is filled in from the germline J gene. The chain uses TRBV16 and TRBJ2-5; D tentatively fits TRBD1 or TRBD2 (5 bases each). The CDR3 spans 17 residues. The V end was cut by 4 bases, the J end by 2 bases, with 19 bases between. CDR1 SGHSA and CDR2 FRNQAP come from the germline V gene. The covered CDR3 bases are TGTGCAAGCAGCTACAAGGGGCCGGGGACGGGCCAAGACACCCAGTAC. Amino acids: CASSYKGPGTGQDTQY. The whole CDR3 region reads CASSYKGPGTGQDTQYF.

Turning to this clone: Gene names are the mouse ones. The missing CDR3 end, 1 residue past where the read stops, is filled in from the germline J gene. This chain joins TRBV4 and TRBJ2-7, with TRBD1 matching 11 bases. The J segment lost 6 bases and the V segment lost 5 bases, leaving 3 bases of the junction unmatched. This CDR3 is 13 amino acids long. Per the germline V gene, CDR1 is LGHDT and CDR2 is YNNKQL (reference sequence). The sequenced CDR3 bases are TGTGCCAGCAGCCCGGGACAGGGGGTTGAACAGTAC. Translating gives CASSPGQGVEQY. The entire CDR3 protein reads CASSPGQGVEQYF.

This clone has more than one count but fewer than ten. Mouse names are used for the genes. The DNA ends 1 residue before the CDR3 does, and the rest of the CDR3 is filled in from the germline J gene. The chain recombines TRBV14 with TRBJ2-7; D possibly corresponds to TRBD1 (6 bases). Germline values: CDR1 SGHDT, CDR2 FRDEAV. The CDR3 loop spans 13 amino acids. Trimming took off 2 bases at V and 1 base at J, with 7 bases between the two ends. CDR3 DNA, as far as it was read: TGTGCCAGCAGTTTTAGGGGGTCCTATGAACAGTAC. Translation: CASSFRGSYEQY. The full CDR3 reads CASSFRGSYEQYF.

Regarding this clone: Genes and germline are mouse. Read coverage stops 1 residue before the CDR3 terminus; the germline J gene supplies the remainder. This chain uses TRBV3 with TRBJ2-3; D remains ambiguous. Germline loops: CDR1 SNHLY, CDR2 FYNGKV (reference sequence). Between the trimmed V and J ends, which lost 1 base and 2 bases, there was a span of 7 bases. This CDR3 has 14 residues. The CDR3 bases that were read are TGTGCCAGCAGCTTAGGGGGAAATGCAGAAACGCTGTAT. It encodes CASSLGGNAETLY. The entire CDR3 protein reads CASSLGGNAETLYF.

Worth noting for this clone: Gene names and germline refer to mouse. The CDR3 is cut off 1 residue early in the read; its end comes from the germline J gene. The chain links TRBV4 to TRBJ2-5; 8 bases fit TRBD2. This CDR3 comprises 14 residues. Per the germline V gene, CDR1 is LGHDT and CDR2 is YNNKQL (reference sequence). V trimming: 4 bases; J trimming: 2 bases; junction bases outside the gene matches: 2. The sequenced part of the CDR3 DNA is TGTGCCAGCAGCTTCTGGGGGGCCCAAGACACCCAGTAC. Its translation is CASSFWGAQDTQY. The whole CDR3 sequence is CASSFWGAQDTQYF.

A word on this clone: Germline and genes: mouse. The read halts 1 residue ahead of the CDR3 end, with the missing end drawn from the germline J gene. The chain uses TRBV12-2 and TRBJ2-7, with D possibly being TRBD1 (6 bases). V was pared by 0 bases and J by 8 bases, with 10 bases between. Germline V CDR1 and CDR2: SGHLS, HYDKME. This CDR3 region has 12 residues. The covered CDR3 bases are TGTGCCAGCTCTCTCGAGGGACATAAACAGTAC. Protein product: CASSLEGHKQY. The whole CDR3 sequence is CASSLEGHKQYF.

Comment on this clone: Genes here carry mouse names. Read sequence stops 1 residue before the CDR3 end, and the germline J gene provides the missing end. The chain has TRBV31 and TRBJ1-1; D call uncertain. This CDR3 region has 13 residues. V lost 2 bases and J 0 bases, leaving 7 bases between the germline ends. Germline CDR1 and CDR2: GKSSPN and SITVG. The covered CDR3 bases are TGTGCCTGGAGTGCCGGGACAAACACAGAAGTCTTC. As protein: CAWSAGTNTEVF. The complete CDR3 protein is CAWSAGTNTEVFF.

Of note for this clone: Each gene name is a mouse one. From the germline J gene comes the end of the CDR3, since the read stops 1 residue before it. The chain joins TRBV20 to TRBJ2-5; 7 bases map to TRBD2. There are 11 residues in the CDR3. J lost 5 bases, V lost 5 bases, and 1 base had no gene match. Germline lookup yields CDR1 GFQATS and CDR2 STVNSAI. The CDR3 spells CGARLGDTQYF. CDR3 bases read: TGTGGTGCTCGACTGGGAGACACCCAGTAC.

Worth noting for this clone: Any gene name here is a mouse gene name. Sequencing ends 1 residue short of the CDR3 end; the germline J gene provides the rest. The V and J genes are TRBV20 and TRBJ1-1, with TRBD1 identical over 12 bases. Losses at the gene ends were 2 bases for V and 9 bases for J; bases not matched to a gene: 7. Germline V CDR1 and CDR2: GFQATS, STVNSAI. The CDR3 extends over 14 amino acids. The sequenced CDR3 bases are TGTGGTGCTAGGTCTCCGGGACAGGGGGCGAAAGTCTTC. This translates into CGARSPGQGAKVF. The entire CDR3 is CGARSPGQGAKVFF.

As concerns this clone: Gene names follow the mouse nomenclature. The missing CDR3 end, 1 residue past where the read stops, is filled in from the germline J gene. V is TRBV2 and J is TRBJ1-3; no firm D call. The CDR3 has 15 residues. Germline V gives CDR1 LGHNA, CDR2 YSYQKL. Trimming took 0 bases from V and 0 from J, leaving 6 bases between them. CDR3 DNA (partial): TGTGCCAGCAGCCAAGAACAAAATTCTGGAAATACGCTCTAT. It yields the protein CASSQEQNSGNTLY. The full CDR3 protein reads CASSQEQNSGNTLYF.

With respect to this clone: The genes are named according to mouse. The read finishes 1 residue shy of the CDR3 end, and the germline J gene is used to complete it. V is TRBV13-1 and J is TRBJ1-4; no clear D. V lost 0 bases to trimming and J lost 4 bases, with 7 bases between them. Per the germline V gene, CDR1 is NSHNY and CDR2 is SYGAGN. This CDR3 comprises 14 residues. The sequenced CDR3 bases are TGTGCCAGCAGTGATGCAGACAACAACGAAAGATTATTT. Translation: CASSDADNNERLF. The full CDR3 is CASSDADNNERLFF.

A word on this clone: Gene names and germline refer to mouse. The read ends 1 residue before the CDR3 terminus; that terminus is restored from the germline J gene. This chain links TRBV3 with TRBJ2-7; no firm D call. The V gene lost 1 base and the J gene lost 0 bases, with 10 bases spanning the gap. The CDR3 extends over 15 amino acids. CDR1 is SNHLY, CDR2 FYNGKV, per germline (reference sequence). The CDR3 loop is CASSLVGRSSYEQYF. CDR3 DNA (partial): TGTGCCAGCAGCTTAGTAGGGAGGAGCTCCTATGAACAGTAC. The full variable domain, rest sourced from reference TRBV3 and TRBJ2-7, is GPKVLQIPSHQIIDMGQMVTLNCDPVSNHLYFYWYKQILGQQMEFLVNFYNGKVMEKSKLFKDQFSVERPDGSYFTLKIQPTALEDSAVYFCASSLVGRSSYEQYFGPGTRLTVL.

With regard to this clone: Germline and genes: mouse. The read halts 1 residue ahead of the CDR3 end, with the missing end drawn from the germline J gene. V usage is TRBV20 and J usage is TRBJ2-5, with D unresolved. CDR1 is GFQATS and CDR2 is STVNSAI in the germline V gene. This CDR3 is built from 11 residues. Trimming cost V 0 bases and J 2 bases, with 0 bases left between them. The DNA read from the CDR3 is TGTGGTGCTAGGGACCAAGACACCCAGTAC. Protein sequence: CGARDQDTQY. The whole CDR3 region reads CGARDQDTQYF.

A word on this clone: The gene names given are mouse names. The sequence runs out 1 residue before the end of the CDR3; the remainder is reconstructed from the germline J gene. V and J are TRBV19 and TRBJ1-2; possibly TRBD1 for D (5 bases). The germline V gene has CDR1 FNHDT and CDR2 SITEND (reference sequence). This CDR3 is 14 amino acids long. V shed 2 bases and J shed 0 bases, with 8 bases lying between them. The CDR3 bases that were read are TGTGCCAGCAGTATTAAGACAGCAAACTCCGACTACACC. Translated: CASSIKTANSDYT. The entire CDR3 sequence reads CASSIKTANSDYTF.

As for this clone: Gene names refer to mouse genes. The observed sequence ends 1 residue before the CDR3 terminus, with the missing tail filled in from the germline J gene. The chain carries TRBV24 and TRBJ2-2; a possible D gene is TRBD1 (6 bases). V was shortened by 0 bases and J by 1 base, with 9 bases between the two germline ends. The length of the CDR3 is 16 residues. Germline V lookup: CDR1 KGHTA, CDR2 FRNEEI. This chain's CDR3 is CASSLYGRGNTGQLYF. CDR3 bases read: TGTGCCAGCAGTCTGTATGGCAGGGGAAACACCGGGCAGCTCTAC.